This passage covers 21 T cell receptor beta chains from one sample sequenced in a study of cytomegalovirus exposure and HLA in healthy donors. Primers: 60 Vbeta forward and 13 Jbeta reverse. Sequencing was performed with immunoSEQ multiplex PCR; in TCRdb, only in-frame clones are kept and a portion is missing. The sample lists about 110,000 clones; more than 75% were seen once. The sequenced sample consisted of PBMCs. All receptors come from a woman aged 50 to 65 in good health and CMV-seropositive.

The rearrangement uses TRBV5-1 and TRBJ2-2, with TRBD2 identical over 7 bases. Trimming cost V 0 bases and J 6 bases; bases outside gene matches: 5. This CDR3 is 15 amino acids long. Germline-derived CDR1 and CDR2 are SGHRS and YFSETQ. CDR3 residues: CASSLAGRESGELFF. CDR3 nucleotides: TGCGCCAGCAGCTTGGCAGGGAGGGAGTCCGGGGAGCTGTTTTTT.

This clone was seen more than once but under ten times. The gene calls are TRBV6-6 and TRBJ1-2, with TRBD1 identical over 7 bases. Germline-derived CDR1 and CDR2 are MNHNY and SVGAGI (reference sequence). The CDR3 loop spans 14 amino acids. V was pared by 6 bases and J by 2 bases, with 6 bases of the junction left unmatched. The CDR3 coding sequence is TGTGCCAGCAGCAGACAGGGAGAAAACTATGGCTACACCTTC. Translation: CASSRQGENYGYTF.

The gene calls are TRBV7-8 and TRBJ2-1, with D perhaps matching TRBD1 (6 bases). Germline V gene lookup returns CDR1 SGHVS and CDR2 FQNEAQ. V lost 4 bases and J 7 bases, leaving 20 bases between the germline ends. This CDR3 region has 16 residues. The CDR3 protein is CASSSSPGTRRNEQFF. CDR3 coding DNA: TGTGCCAGCAGCTCAAGCCCCGGGACACGGAGGAATGAGCAGTTCTTC.

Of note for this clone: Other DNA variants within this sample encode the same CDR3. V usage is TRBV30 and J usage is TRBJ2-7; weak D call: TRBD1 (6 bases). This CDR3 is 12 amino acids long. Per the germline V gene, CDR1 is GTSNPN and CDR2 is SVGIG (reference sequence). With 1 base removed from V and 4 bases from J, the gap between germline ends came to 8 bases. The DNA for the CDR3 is TGTGCCTGGAGTGGGGGGCCTTACGAGCAGTACTTC. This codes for CAWSGGPYEQYF.

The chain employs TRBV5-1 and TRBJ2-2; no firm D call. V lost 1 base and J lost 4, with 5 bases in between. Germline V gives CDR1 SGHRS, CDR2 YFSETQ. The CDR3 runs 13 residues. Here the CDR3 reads CASSLTRTGELFF. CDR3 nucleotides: TGCGCCAGCAGCTTGACGCGCACCGGGGAGCTGTTTTTT.

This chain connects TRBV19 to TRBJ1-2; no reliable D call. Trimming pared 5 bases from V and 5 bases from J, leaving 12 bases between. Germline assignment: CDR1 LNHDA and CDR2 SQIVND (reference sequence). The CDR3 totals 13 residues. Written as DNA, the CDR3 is TGTGCCAGTAGTGTAACCGGTCGGTATGGCTACACCTTC. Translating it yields CASSVTGRYGYTF.

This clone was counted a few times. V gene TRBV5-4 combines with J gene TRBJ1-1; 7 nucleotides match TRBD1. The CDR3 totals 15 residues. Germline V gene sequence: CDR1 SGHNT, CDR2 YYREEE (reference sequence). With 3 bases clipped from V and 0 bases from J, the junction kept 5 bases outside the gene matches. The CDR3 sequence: CASSSTGNLNTEAFF. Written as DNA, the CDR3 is TGTGCCAGCAGCTCGACAGGGAATCTGAACACTGAAGCTTTCTTT.

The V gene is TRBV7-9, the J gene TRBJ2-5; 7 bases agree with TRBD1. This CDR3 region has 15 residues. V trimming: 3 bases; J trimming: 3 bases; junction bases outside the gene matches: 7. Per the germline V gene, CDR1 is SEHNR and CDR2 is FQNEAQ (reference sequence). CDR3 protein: CASSFVQGSKETQYF. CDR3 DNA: TGTGCCAGCAGCTTCGTACAGGGGTCTAAAGAGACCCAGTACTTC.

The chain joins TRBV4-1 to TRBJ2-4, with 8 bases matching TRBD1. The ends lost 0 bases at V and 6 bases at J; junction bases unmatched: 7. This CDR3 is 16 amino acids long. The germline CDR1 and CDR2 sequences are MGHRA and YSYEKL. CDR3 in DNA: TGCGCCAGCAGCCAAGATCACAACAGGGGGAGAAACATTCAGTACTTC. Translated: CASSQDHNRGRNIQYF.

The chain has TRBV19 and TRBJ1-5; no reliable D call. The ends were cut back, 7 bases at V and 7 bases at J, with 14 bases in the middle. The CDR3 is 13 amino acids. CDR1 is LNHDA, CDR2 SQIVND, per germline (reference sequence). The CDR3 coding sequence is TGTGCCAGTACGGACTTCGGTGGCCAGCCCCAGCATTTT. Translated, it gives CASTDFGGQPQHF.

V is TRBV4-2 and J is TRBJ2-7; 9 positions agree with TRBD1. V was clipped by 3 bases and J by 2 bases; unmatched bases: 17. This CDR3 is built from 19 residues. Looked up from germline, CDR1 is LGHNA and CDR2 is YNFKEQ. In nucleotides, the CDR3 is TGTGCCAGCAGCCAGGGGGGACCGAGGACAGGGGTGATTCCCTACGAGCAGTACTTC. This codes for CASSQGGPRTGVIPYEQYF.

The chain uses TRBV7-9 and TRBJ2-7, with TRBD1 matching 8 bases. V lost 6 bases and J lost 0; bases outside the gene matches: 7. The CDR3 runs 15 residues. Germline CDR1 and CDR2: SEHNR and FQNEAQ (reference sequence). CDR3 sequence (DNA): TGTGCCAGCAGATTACAGGGGGGCACCTCCTACGAGCAGTACTTC. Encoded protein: CASRLQGGTSYEQYF.

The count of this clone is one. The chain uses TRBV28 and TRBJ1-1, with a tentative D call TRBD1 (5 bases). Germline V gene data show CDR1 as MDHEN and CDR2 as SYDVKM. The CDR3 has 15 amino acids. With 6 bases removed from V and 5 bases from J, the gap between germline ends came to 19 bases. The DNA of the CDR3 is TGTGCCAGCAGCCGGACTTGGGGGGGAGGAACTGAAGCTTTCTTT. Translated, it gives CASSRTWGGGTEAFF.

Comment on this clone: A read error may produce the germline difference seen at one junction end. The CDR3 nucleotides are TGTTCCAGCAGCTTGGAGGAGGACAGGGAGAGGGATGGCTACACCTTC. It encodes CSSSLEEDRERDGYTF. V usage is TRBV7-9 and J usage is TRBJ1-2, with 8 bases lining up with TRBD1. Looked up from germline, CDR1 is SEHNR and CDR2 is FQNEAQ (reference sequence). This CDR3 is 16 amino acids long.

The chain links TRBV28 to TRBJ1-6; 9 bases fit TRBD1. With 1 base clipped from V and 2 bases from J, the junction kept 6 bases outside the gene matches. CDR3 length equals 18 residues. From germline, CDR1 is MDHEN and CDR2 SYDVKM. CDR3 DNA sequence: TGTGCCAGCAGTTTATTATTGGACAGGGGCCCCTATAATTCACCCCTCCACTTT. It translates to CASSLLLDRGPYNSPLHF.

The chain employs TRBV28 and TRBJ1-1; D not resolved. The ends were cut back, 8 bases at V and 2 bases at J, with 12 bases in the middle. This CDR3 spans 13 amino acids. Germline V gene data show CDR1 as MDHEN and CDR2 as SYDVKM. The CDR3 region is CASPPRGNTEAFF. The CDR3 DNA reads TGTGCCAGCCCCCCCCGGGGTAACACTGAAGCTTTCTTT.

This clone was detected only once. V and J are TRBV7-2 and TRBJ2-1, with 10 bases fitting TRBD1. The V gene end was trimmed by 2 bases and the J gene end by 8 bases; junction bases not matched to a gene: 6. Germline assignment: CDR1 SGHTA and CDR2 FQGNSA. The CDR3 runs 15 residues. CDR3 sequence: CASSLFGQGGDEQFF. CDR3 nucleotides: TGTGCCAGCAGCTTATTCGGACAGGGGGGCGATGAGCAGTTCTTC.

Here the CDR3 reads CASSPDHRGHSYEQYF. CDR3 coding DNA: TGTGCCAGCTCACCAGATCACAGAGGGCATTCTTACGAGCAGTACTTC. The chain employs TRBV18 and TRBJ2-5; a possible D gene is TRBD2 (5 bases). With the DNA end fitting TRBJ2-7 better, the J assignment may be wrong. CDR1 KGHSH and CDR2 LQKENI come from the germline V gene. CDR3 length: 16 residues.

CDR3 in amino acids: CASSFLSGASTDTQYF. In DNA, the CDR3 is TGTGCCAGCAGCTTCCTAAGCGGGGCTAGCACAGATACGCAGTATTTT. The chain combines TRBV7-8 with TRBJ2-3; TRBD2 matches 7 bases. Trimming cost V 3 bases and J 0 bases; bases outside gene matches: 6. The CDR3 totals 16 residues. Germline loops: CDR1 SGHVS, CDR2 FQNEAQ.

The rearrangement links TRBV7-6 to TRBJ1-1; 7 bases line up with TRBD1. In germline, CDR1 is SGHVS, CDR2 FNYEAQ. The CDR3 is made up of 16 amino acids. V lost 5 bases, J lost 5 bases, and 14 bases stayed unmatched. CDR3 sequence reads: CASSRGQPTLGTEAFF. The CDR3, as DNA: TGTGCCAGCAGCCGGGGACAGCCAACTCTGGGGACTGAAGCTTTCTTT. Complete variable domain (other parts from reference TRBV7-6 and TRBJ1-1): GAGVSQSPRYKVTKRGQDVALRCDPISGHVSLYWYRQALGQGPEFLTYFNYEAQQDKSGLPNDRFSAERPEGSISTLTIQRTEQRDSAMYRCASSRGQPTLGTEAFFGQGTRLTVV.

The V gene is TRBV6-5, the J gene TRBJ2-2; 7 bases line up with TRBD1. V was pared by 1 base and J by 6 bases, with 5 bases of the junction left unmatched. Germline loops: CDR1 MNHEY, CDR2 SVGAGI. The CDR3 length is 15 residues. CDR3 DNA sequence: TGTGCCAGCAGTTACTTACGACAGGGTCCCGGGGAGCTGTTTTTT. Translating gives CASSYLRQGPGELFF.